This is a list of T cell receptor beta chains from one sample in a study of blood T cell repertoires in COVID-19. Assay: immunoSEQ multiplex PCR; the TCRdb copy retains only in-frame clones and omits some. The top ten hold around 20% of the sample, which has 55,000 to 95,000 clones, roughly 76% seen once. The sample comprised peripheral blood. Receptors originate from a woman in her 70s with acute or convalescent COVID-19. CDR3s include the opening cysteine and the closing phenylalanine or tryptophan. Each record gives: CDR3 length, D gene, J gene, clone size, V gene, CDR3 protein, CDR3 DNA. The D gene is left open where the match is weak. Clone sizes are given selectively: once, few, many, or a class where the clone is expanded.

>15|NA|TRBJ1-1|NA|TRBV10-2
CASSEGGHSNTEAFF
TGCGCCAGCAGTGAGGGGGGACATTCGAACACTGAAGCTTTCTTT
>12|NA|TRBJ2-7|once|TRBV11-2
CASSPDTYEQYF
TGTGCCAGCAGCCCAGACACATACGAGCAGTACTTC
>15|NA|TRBJ1-3|NA|TRBV5-6
CASSLSGVAGNTIYF
TGTGCCAGCAGCTTGTCAGGGGTAGCTGGAAACACCATATATTTT
>15|NA|TRBJ2-2|NA|TRBV12-5
CASGPRGGGTGELFF
TGTGCTAGTGGTCCCAGAGGAGGCGGAACCGGGGAGCTGTTTTTT
>15|TRBD2|TRBJ2-5|NA|TRBV11-3
CASSLGLAGGETQYF
TGTGCCAGCAGCTTAGGACTAGCGGGAGGGGAGACCCAGTACTTC
>17|TRBD1|TRBJ1-4|NA|TRBV18
CASSPPDRGATNEKLFF
TGTGCCAGCTCACCACCGGACAGGGGAGCAACTAATGAAAAACTGTTTTTT
>13|NA|TRBJ1-1|NA|TRBV30
CAWYRQPNTEAFF
TGTGCCTGGTATCGACAGCCGAACACTGAAGCTTTCTTT
>15|TRBD1|TRBJ1-2|NA|TRBV4-1
CASSQMTGVNYGYTF
TGCGCCAGCAGCCAGATGACAGGGGTTAACTATGGCTACACCTTC
>14|TRBD2|TRBJ2-2|NA|TRBV9
CASSVAGGTGELFF
TGTGCCAGCAGCGTAGCGGGAGGAACCGGGGAGCTGTTTTTT
>16|TRBD1|TRBJ2-1|NA|TRBV27
CASSEYRGIIYNEQFF
TGTGCCAGCAGTGAATACAGGGGGATTATTTACAATGAGCAGTTCTTC
>15|TRBD1|TRBJ1-5|NA|TRBV6-6
CASSSRGQGVQPQHF
TGTGCCAGCAGTTCCCGGGGACAGGGTGTTCAGCCCCAGCATTTT
>15|TRBD1|TRBJ1-1|NA|TRBV7-8
CASSILGQGGTEAFF
TGTGCCAGCAGCATACTCGGACAGGGAGGCACTGAAGCTTTCTTT
>11|NA|TRBJ1-2|NA|TRBV28
CASSYREGYTF
TGTGCCAGCAGCTACAGGGAGGGCTACACCTTC
>15|NA|TRBJ2-7|NA|TRBV7-2
CASSSVGGASYEQYF
TGTGCCAGCAGCTCCGTTGGGGGGGCCTCCTACGAGCAGTACTTC
>13|NA|TRBJ1-1|NA|TRBV15
CATSRDWAGEAFF
TGTGCCACCAGCAGAGATTGGGCAGGGGAAGCTTTCTTT
>17|TRBD2|TRBJ2-1|few|TRBV15
CATSSVGSGSSYNEQFF
TGTGCCACCAGCAGCGTGGGTAGCGGGAGCTCCTACAATGAGCAGTTCTTC
>13|NA|TRBJ2-7|few|TRBV5-1
CASSLVGVNEQYF
TGCGCCAGCAGCTTGGTAGGGGTCAACGAGCAGTACTTC